These 23 T cell receptor beta chains were sequenced from one sample in a study of T cell responses to AZD1222 COVID-19 vaccine. TCRdb's table, derived via immunoSEQ multiplex PCR, lists solely in-frame clones and lacks some. The table shows about 42,000 clones, with approximately 90% occurring only once. Sequences were derived from peripheral blood, sampled 28 days after the second AZD1222 dose. The receptors originated from an adult who received the AZD1222 COVID-19 vaccine.

This clone has just one count. The CDR3 coding sequence is TGTGCCAGCAGCGTAGAGACCGGGGAGCTGTTTTTT. Translating it yields CASSVETGELFF. The rearrangement links TRBV9 to TRBJ2-2, with unresolved D. The CDR3 has 12 amino acids. Trimming pared 0 bases from V and 5 bases from J, leaving 2 bases between. Germline-derived CDR1 and CDR2 are SGDLS and YYNGEE.

The rearrangement uses TRBV13 and TRBJ2-1; tentatively, D is TRBD2 (7 bases). Trimming left V 0 bases short and J 7 bases short, with 10 bases between. The germline V gene has CDR1 PRHDT and CDR2 FYEKMQ (reference sequence). This CDR3 comprises 14 residues. CDR3 nucleotides: TGTGCCAGCAGCTTAGGCAGGGGACTAAATGAGCAGTTCTTC. Translated, it gives CASSLGRGLNEQFF.

Worth noting for this clone: Within the sample, other DNA sequences also encode this same CDR3. The rearrangement uses TRBV9 and TRBJ2-3, with a possible D match to TRBD1 (6 bases). V lost 3 bases and J lost 0, with 11 bases in between. The CDR3 sequence is 15 residues long. Germline lookup yields CDR1 SGDLS and CDR2 YYNGEE. CDR3 nucleotides: TGTGCCAGCAGCGACGGACAGTCTAGCACAGATACGCAGTATTTT. It codes for CASSDGQSSTDTQYF.

The V and J genes are TRBV15 and TRBJ2-2; 12 bases are shared with TRBD2. The CDR3 length is 16 residues. J gave up 6 bases and V 3 bases, and 5 bases lay outside the gene matches. The germline V gene has CDR1 LNHNV and CDR2 YYDKDF (reference sequence). The DNA of the CDR3 is TGTGCCACCAGCAGGCCCGGACTAGCGGGGTCCGGGGAGCTGTTTTTT. Its translation: CATSRPGLAGSGELFF.

This CDR3 reads CASSPSVFASSGNTIYF. The DNA of the CDR3 is TGTGCCAGCAGCCCCTCTGTTTTTGCGAGCTCTGGAAACACCATATATTTT. The chain employs TRBV7-9 and TRBJ1-3; no reliable D call. Germline V gives CDR1 SEHNR, CDR2 FQNEAQ (reference sequence). The V gene lost 5 bases and the J gene lost 0 bases, with 17 bases spanning the gap. This CDR3 has 17 amino acids. The full variable domain, rest sourced from reference TRBV7-9 and TRBJ1-3, is DTGVSQNPRHKITKRGQNVTFRCDPISEHNRLYWYRQTLGQGPEFLTYFQNEAQLEKSRLLSDRFSAERPKGSFSTLEIQRTEQGDSAMYLCASSPSVFASSGNTIYFGEGSWLTVV.

The chain links TRBV14 to TRBJ2-7, with TRBD1 identical over 9 bases. The length of the CDR3 is 18 residues. Germline V gives CDR1 SGHDN, CDR2 FVKESK. The V and J ends lost 0 bases and 3 bases, in that order; junction bases with no gene match: 12. CDR3 region: CASSQDWFGGTGFYEQYF. The CDR3 DNA is TGTGCCAGCAGCCAAGATTGGTTCGGTGGGACAGGGTTCTACGAGCAGTACTTC.

The V call is TRBV7-2, the J call TRBJ2-7; 11 bases align to TRBD2. The CDR3 covers 15 residues. Trimming took 1 base from V and 9 from J; bases not matched to a gene: 8. Germline CDR1 SGHTA, CDR2 FQGNSA. This chain's CDR3 is CASSLVPTSGAPQYF. The CDR3 bases are TGTGCCAGCAGCTTAGTACCGACTAGCGGGGCTCCGCAGTACTTC. The whole variable domain, filled in from reference TRBV7-2 and TRBJ2-7, reads GAGVSQSPSNKVTEKGKDVELRCDPISGHTALYWYRQSLGQGLEFLIYFQGNSAPDKSGLPSDRFSAERTGGSVSTLTIQRTQQEDSAVYLCASSLVPTSGAPQYFGPGTRLTVT.

The V gene is TRBV4-2, the J gene TRBJ2-5, with no clear D. The CDR3 is 13 residues long. V lost 0 bases and J lost 4, with 6 bases in between. The V gene's germline CDR1 is LGHNA and CDR2 YNFKEQ. The CDR3 DNA follows: TGTGCCAGCAGCCAAGATACATCAGAGACCCAGTACTTC. Protein product: CASSQDTSETQYF.

The gene calls are TRBV7-3 and TRBJ2-1, with D uncertain. The germline V and J ends were trimmed by 5 bases and 4 bases, with 15 bases remaining between them. The germline V gene encodes CDR1 SGHTA and CDR2 FQGTGA. The CDR3 extends over 15 amino acids. The CDR3 DNA reads as TGTGCCAGCAGCCCGAACCTAGACGGATACAATGAGCAGTTCTTC. Amino acids: CASSPNLDGYNEQFF.

The gene calls are TRBV9 and TRBJ2-2; D not resolved. In germline, CDR1 is SGDLS, CDR2 YYNGEE. This CDR3 region has 14 residues. Trimming shortened V by 6 bases and J by 3 bases, and 12 bases separated the two germline ends. The CDR3 nucleotides are TGTGCCAGCAACCTCGGATTGGACACCGGGGAGCTGTTTTTT. This gives the protein CASNLGLDTGELFF.

V and J are TRBV29-1 and TRBJ2-1; the D is unclear. The CDR3 has 14 residues. Germline V lookup: CDR1 SQVTM, CDR2 ANQGSEA. Trimming left V 5 bases short and J 1 base short, with 12 bases between. The CDR3 DNA follows: TGCAGCGTTTTTTTAGAGATGTCCTACAATGAGCAGTTCTTC. It is translated as CSVFLEMSYNEQFF.

The genes are TRBV7-2 and TRBJ1-1; 9 positions match TRBD1. Per germline, CDR1 SGHTA and CDR2 FQGNSA. The ends lost 2 bases at V and 4 bases at J; junction bases unmatched: 5. The CDR3 length is 15 residues. CDR3 in amino acids: CASSLYRGQGTEAFF. CDR3 in DNA: TGTGCCAGCAGCTTATACAGGGGGCAGGGCACTGAAGCTTTCTTT.

The V and J genes are TRBV4-2 and TRBJ2-7; D not certain. The germline gives CDR1 LGHNA, CDR2 YNFKEQ. The CDR3 consists of 12 residues. The V end was cut by 3 bases, the J end by 3 bases, with 6 bases between. In nucleotides, the CDR3 is TGTGCCAGCAGCCACGCCCACTACGAGCAGTACTTC. It specifies CASSHAHYEQYF.

The genes are TRBV30 and TRBJ1-4; D remains ambiguous. V was cut by 7 bases and J by 0 bases, with 9 bases left in between. Germline assignment: CDR1 GTSNPN and CDR2 SVGIG (reference sequence). This CDR3 has 13 amino acids. The CDR3 coding sequence is TGTGCCTTGTCAACAGCAACTAATGAAAAACTGTTTTTT. This translates into CALSTATNEKLFF.

The chain joins TRBV7-9 to TRBJ1-1, with 9 nucleotides matching TRBD1. The germline V gene encodes CDR1 SEHNR and CDR2 FQNEAQ (reference sequence). V gave up 5 bases and J gave up 5 bases; unmatched junction bases: 6. The CDR3 contains 14 residues. CDR3 residues: CASSPWTGETEAFF. For the CDR3, the DNA is TGTGCCAGCAGCCCCTGGACAGGGGAGACTGAAGCTTTCTTT.

The gene calls are TRBV7-2 and TRBJ1-2; possibly TRBD1 for D (6 bases). The CDR3 is made up of 13 amino acids. Germline V CDR1 and CDR2: SGHTA, FQGNSA. V lost 4 bases, J lost 6 bases, and 12 bases lay in between. The CDR3 DNA reads as TGTGCCAGCAGCTCACAGGGTCTTAATGGCTACACCTTC. Its protein product is CASSSQGLNGYTF.

The chain uses TRBV27 and TRBJ1-1; D remains unclear. The ends were cut back, 7 bases at V and 4 bases at J, with 13 bases in the middle. Germline V lookup: CDR1 MNHEY, CDR2 SMNVEV (reference sequence). This CDR3 region has 13 residues. The DNA of the CDR3 is TGTGCCAGCAAGTGGGGTTTAAGCACTGAAGCTTTCTTT. Translated, it gives CASKWGLSTEAFF.

The J gene is TRBJ2-3, the V gene TRBV7-2; no clear D gene. This CDR3 has 14 amino acids. Trimming took 1 base from V and 1 from J, leaving 6 bases between them. Per germline, CDR1 SGHTA and CDR2 FQGNSA. The DNA of the CDR3 is TGTGCCAGCAGCTTAGATCCAGGCACAGATACGCAGTATTTT. Residues: CASSLDPGTDTQYF.

The V gene is TRBV11-2, the J gene TRBJ1-2; D possibly corresponds to TRBD1 (5 bases). V was clipped by 3 bases and J by 9 bases, with 14 bases between them. Germline loops: CDR1 SGHAT, CDR2 FQNNGV. The CDR3 length is 13 residues. CDR3 in DNA: TGTGCCAGCAGCTTGACGGGGGGGTTAAGCTACACCTTC. It yields the protein CASSLTGGLSYTF. Full variable domain (remainder filled in from reference TRBV11-2 and TRBJ1-2): EAGVAQSPRYKIIEKRQSVAFWCNPISGHATLYWYQQILGQGPKLLIQFQNNGVVDDSQLPKDRFSAERLKGVDSTLKIQPAKLEDSAVYLCASSLTGGLSYTFGSGTRLTVV.

The chain links TRBV11-2 to TRBJ1-2; a possible D gene is TRBD1 (6 bases). This CDR3 contains 14 residues. V dropped 3 bases and J dropped 4 bases, with 12 bases sitting between them. CDR1 is SGHAT, CDR2 FQNNGV, per germline. CDR3 nucleotide sequence: TGTGCCAGCAGCTTCGCCCAGGGGAGCTATGGCTACACCTTC. It specifies CASSFAQGSYGYTF. Based on the CDR3 plus reference TRBV11-2 and TRBJ1-2, the full variable domain is EAGVAQSPRYKIIEKRQSVAFWCNPISGHATLYWYQQILGQGPKLLIQFQNNGVVDDSQLPKDRFSAERLKGVDSTLKIQPAKLEDSAVYLCASSFAQGSYGYTFGSGTRLTVV.

The chain links TRBV30 to TRBJ1-4; D unclear. Trimming shortened V by 0 bases and J by 7 bases, and 6 bases separated the two germline ends. CDR1 is GTSNPN and CDR2 is SVGIG in the germline V gene (reference sequence). CDR3 size: 12 residues. The CDR3 DNA follows: TGTGCCTGGAGTGTACTTCGTGAAAAACTGTTTTTT. This encodes CAWSVLREKLFF.

Only a few counts were recorded for this clone. This chain links TRBV5-1 with TRBJ1-1; the D is unclear. The V gene's germline CDR1 is SGHRS and CDR2 YFSETQ. The V gene lost 3 bases and the J gene lost 0 bases, with 9 bases spanning the gap. The CDR3 sequence is 14 residues long. DNA of the CDR3: TGCGCCAGCAGCTCTGGGTTCATGAACACTGAAGCTTTCTTT. It codes for CASSSGFMNTEAFF.

The chain links TRBV6-2 or TRBV6-3 to TRBJ1-2; D is possibly TRBD1 (6 bases). V shed 3 bases and J shed 6 bases, with 20 bases lying between them. Looked up from germline, CDR1 is MNHEY and CDR2 is SVGEGT. This CDR3 has 16 amino acids. CDR3 nucleotides: TGTGCCAGCAGTTATCCGATCGGGGGGCGATCCCATGGCTACACCTTC. It specifies CASSYPIGGRSHGYTF.